This TCR beta chain was observed in a study of blood T cell repertoires in COVID-19. Looking at the study overall: PBMCs, B-cell-depleted T cells, or T cells provided the cDNA or gDNA that made up the material.

The assay was immunoSEQ multiplex PCR, and TCRdb's table has in-frame clones only and misses some. In the table there are some 86,000 clones, roughly 84% of which are singletons. The CDR3 loop spans 14 amino acids. Germline-derived CDR1 and CDR2 are MDHEN and SYDVKM. The V and J ends lost 7 bases and 1 base respectively, with 10 bases between them. The TCR originated in a woman of 80 years or more with active or convalescent COVID-19. This chain uses TRBV28 with TRBJ2-2; TRBD1 is a possible D gene (6 bases). The specimen was peripheral blood. CDR3 sequence reads: CASTGARNTGELFF. The CDR3 DNA follows: TGTGCCAGCACAGGGGCAAGGAACACCGGGGAGCTGTTTTTT.